This T cell receptor (beta chain) was recovered during a study of blood T cells in healthy people across ages. Overall study context: Researchers report that template switching captured about one barcoded beta molecule per two T cells.

The authors ran a second PCR of 7 to 11 cycles using a sample-barcoded 5' primer and a J-beta primer mix. One entry per CDR3 protein results from TCRdb running MiXCR on the 5' RACE reads. The data hold about 780,000 distinct CDR3 sequences, with around half observed a single time. This clonotype was picked up a small number of times. V gave up 4 bases and J gave up 6 bases; unmatched junction bases: 7. The CDR3 sequence is 13 residues long. Germline-derived CDR1 and CDR2 are SGHKS and YYEKEE (reference sequence). The clonotype comes from a man aged 80 or over in good health. Sequencing was done on a sample of blood. The chain combines TRBV5-5 with TRBJ2-7; 7 bases align to TRBD1. The CDR3 region has the DNA TGTGCCAGCAGCGTGACAGGGAATTTCGAGCAGTACTTC. It translates to CASSVTGNFEQYF.